This record concerns one TCR beta chain sequence. The CDR3 loop spans 13 amino acids. Germline CDR1 is SGHAT and CDR2 is FQNNGV. Trimming cost V 5 bases and J 7 bases; bases outside gene matches: 2. The table came from immunoSEQ multiplex PCR; TCRdb's copy has only in-frame clones and leaves some out. The sample has about 130,000 clones, about 95% seen once. This sample is part of a study of control samples from healthy donors and cancer patients. Sequences were obtained from PBMCs. This TCR came from a man in his 60s with colorectal cancer. The chain has TRBV11-2 and TRBJ1-2; 12 bases fit TRBD1. CDR3 nucleotide sequence: TGTGCCAGCAGCAGGGACAGGGGGCTTGGCTACACCTTC. As protein: CASSRDRGLGYTF.